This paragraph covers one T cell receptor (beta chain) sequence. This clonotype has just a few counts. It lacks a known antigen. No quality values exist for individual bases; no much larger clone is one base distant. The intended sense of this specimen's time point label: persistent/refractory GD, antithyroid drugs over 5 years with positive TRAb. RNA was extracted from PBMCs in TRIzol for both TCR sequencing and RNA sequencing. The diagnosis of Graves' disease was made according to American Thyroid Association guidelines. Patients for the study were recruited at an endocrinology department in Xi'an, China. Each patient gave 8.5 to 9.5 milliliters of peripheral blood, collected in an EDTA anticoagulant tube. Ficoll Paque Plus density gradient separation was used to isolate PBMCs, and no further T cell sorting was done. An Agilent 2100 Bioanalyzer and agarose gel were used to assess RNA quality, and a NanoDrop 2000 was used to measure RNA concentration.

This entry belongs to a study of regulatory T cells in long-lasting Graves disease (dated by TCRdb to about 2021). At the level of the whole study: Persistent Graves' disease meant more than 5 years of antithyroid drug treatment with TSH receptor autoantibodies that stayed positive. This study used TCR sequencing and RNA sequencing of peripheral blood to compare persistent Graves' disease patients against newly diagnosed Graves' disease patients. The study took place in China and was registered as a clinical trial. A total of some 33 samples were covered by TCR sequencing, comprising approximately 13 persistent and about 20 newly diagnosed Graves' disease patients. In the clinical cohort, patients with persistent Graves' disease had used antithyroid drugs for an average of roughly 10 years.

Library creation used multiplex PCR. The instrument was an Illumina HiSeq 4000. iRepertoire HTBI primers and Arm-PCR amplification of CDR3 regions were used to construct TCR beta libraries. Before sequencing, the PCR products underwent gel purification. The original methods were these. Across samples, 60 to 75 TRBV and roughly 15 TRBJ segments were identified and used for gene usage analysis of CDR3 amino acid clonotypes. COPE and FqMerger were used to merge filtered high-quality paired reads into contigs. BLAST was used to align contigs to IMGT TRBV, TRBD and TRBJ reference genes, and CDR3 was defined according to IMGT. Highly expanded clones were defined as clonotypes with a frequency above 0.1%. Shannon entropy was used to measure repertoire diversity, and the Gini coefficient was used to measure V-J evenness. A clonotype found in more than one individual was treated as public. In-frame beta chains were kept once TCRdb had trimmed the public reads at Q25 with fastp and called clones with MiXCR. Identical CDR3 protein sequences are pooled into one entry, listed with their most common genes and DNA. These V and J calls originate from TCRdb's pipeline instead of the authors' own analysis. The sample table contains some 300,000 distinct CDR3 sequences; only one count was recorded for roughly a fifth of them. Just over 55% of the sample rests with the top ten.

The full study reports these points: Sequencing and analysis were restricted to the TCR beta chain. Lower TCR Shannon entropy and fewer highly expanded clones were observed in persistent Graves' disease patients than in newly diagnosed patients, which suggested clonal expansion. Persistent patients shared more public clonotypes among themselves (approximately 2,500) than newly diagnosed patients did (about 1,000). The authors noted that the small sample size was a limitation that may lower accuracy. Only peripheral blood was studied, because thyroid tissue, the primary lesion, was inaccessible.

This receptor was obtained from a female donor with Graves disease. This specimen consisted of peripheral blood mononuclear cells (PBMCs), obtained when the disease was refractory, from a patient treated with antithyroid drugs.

The CDR3 reads CASSAGTDNQPQHF. The DNA sequence is as follows: TGTGCCAGCTCAGCCGGGACCGACAATCAGCCCCAGCATTTT. This sequence uses TRBV18 and TRBJ1-5; TRBD1 is possibly the D segment (5 matching bases). V was cut back by 5 bases and J by 3 bases, leaving a gap of 11 bases between them. CDR3 length: 14 amino acids, cysteine to phenylalanine. Left in the record is the CDR3 DNA by itself, 42 bases read in frame from the first base. Reading the germline V gene gives CDR1 KGHSH and CDR2 LQKENI.